In this sample, the clone carrying this T cell receptor beta chain turned up once. These data originate in a study of CD8 T cells in Susac syndrome. Sequencing of TCR beta was performed on blood CD8+ T cells and on blood CD4+ T cells. The RNA, about 0.5 to 1 ug, was put through reverse transcription using random hexamers. TCRdb re-analysed the immunoSEQ multiplex PCR reads in MiXCR, keeping a single row per CDR3 protein. The sample yields 130,000 to 150,000 distinct CDR3 sequences, nearly 95% seen once. J was trimmed by 3 bases and V by 5 bases; bases with no gene match: 6. This CDR3 has 15 residues. Germline values: CDR1 MNHEY, CDR2 SMNVEV (reference sequence).

The source material was CD8+ T cells from PBMCs. The source of this sequence is a human donor in good health. The rearrangement joins TRBV27 to TRBJ2-2; 7 positions agree with TRBD1. The CDR3 here is CASSMTGKYTGELFF. The CDR3 DNA is TGTGCCAGCAGTATGACAGGGAAGTACACCGGGGAGCTGTTTTTT.